Described below is a single T cell receptor (beta chain) sequence and its context. Antigen specificity is unknown. These data originate in a study of T cells in narcolepsy. On the study more broadly: Enrolled donors included narcolepsy type 1 or type 2 patients and healthy controls. General observations from the study: HCRT-specific and TRIB2-specific autoreactive clonotypes appeared among same-patient CSF and blood CD4+ clonotypes. Autoreactive clonotypes reportedly recurred in blood of same and different patients, not controls. Some memory CD4+ repertoires had no autoreactive clone sequences.

Looked up from germline, CDR1 is SGHTA and CDR2 is FQGNSA. CDR3 length: 14 amino acids. With V trimmed by 2 bases and J by 9 bases, 4 bases remained unmatched. Data came from immunoSEQ multiplex PCR; TCRdb stores just in-frame clones and leaves some out. The repertoire has about 24,000 clones, approximately 62% of them found once; the top ten carry 9% to 15%. V usage is TRBV7-2 and J usage is TRBJ2-1; 10 nucleotides agree with TRBD2. This TCR derives from a human donor in good health. Sample: memory (CD45RA-) CD4+ T cells from blood. In DNA, the CDR3 is TGTGCCAGCAGCTTAACTAGCGGGGCGAGTGAGCAGTTCTTC. As protein: CASSLTSGASEQFF.